This T cell receptor (beta chain) was profiled in a study of blood T cell repertoires in COVID-19. Study context: Sources were T cells, B-cell-depleted T cells, or PBMCs; the material itself was cDNA or gDNA.

The CDR3 length is 18 residues. V lost 5 bases, J lost 0 bases, and 7 bases stayed unmatched. Germline V gene lookup returns CDR1 SGHTA and CDR2 FQGTGA. The assay was immunoSEQ multiplex PCR, and TCRdb's table has in-frame clones only and misses some. The repertoire holds about 430,000 clones, approximately 90% seen once, with 0.8% to 0.9% in the top ten. The V and J genes are TRBV7-3 and TRBJ2-1; TRBD2 matches 13 bases. Input material: peripheral blood. This sequence was found in a man between 18 and 29 years old with COVID-19, enrolled during active disease. CDR3 region: CASSPGLAGPSSYNEQFF. The CDR3 coding sequence is TGTGCCAGCAGCCCGGGACTAGCGGGACCGAGCTCCTACAATGAGCAGTTCTTC.